This TCR beta chain is from a study of OX40 agonist ivuxolimab in advanced cancers. Overall study context: Prior anti-PD-1, anti-PD-L1 or anti-CTLA-4 therapy was allowed; roughly 40% had some. Three patients showed partial responses: one hepatocellular carcinoma and two cutaneous melanoma cases.

The V gene lost 6 bases and the J gene lost 7 bases, with 19 bases spanning the gap. The CDR3 runs 13 residues. CDR1 is SQVTM, CDR2 ANQGSEA, per germline. Note on this clone: What it recognizes is unknown.

Sequencing was performed with immunoSEQ multiplex PCR; in TCRdb, only in-frame clones are kept and a portion is missing. The repertoire has approximately 73,000 clones, 80% to 90% of them found once; the top ten carry 2.5% to 3%. Study findings and constraints: Blood T cells, both CD4+ and CD8+, expanded clonally by week 6 at 0.1 to 3.0 mg/kg.

The material sequenced was CD4+ or CD8+ T cells sorted from blood, taken in a trial of the OX40 agonist ivuxolimab. This chain joins TRBV29-1 and TRBJ2-7, with D perhaps given as TRBD1 or TRBD2 (6 bases each). The receptor's source is an adult with an advanced solid tumor such as melanoma, head and neck, liver or kidney cancer. CDR3 in amino acids: CSVVGGWSGEQYF. The CDR3 region has the DNA TGCAGCGTCGTGGGGGGCTGGTCAGGGGAGCAGTACTTC.